The present T cell receptor (beta chain) was sequenced within a study of T cells in Graves' hyperthyroidism and ophthalmopathy. The authors took PBMCs from 10 ml fresh peripheral blood. Only a few counts were recorded for this clonotype. TCR beta CDR3 sequences were amplified from RNA transcripts. The HTBI primer set was used in a first-round RT-PCR of the TCR CDR3. TCRdb reanalysed the multiplex PCR reads using MiXCR and keeps one entry per CDR3 protein. The sample has about 560,000 distinct CDR3 sequences; roughly 17% are singletons. The ends were cut back, 0 bases at V and 11 bases at J, with 16 bases in the middle. CDR3 length equals 15 residues. The germline gives CDR1 LNHDA, CDR2 SQIVND (reference sequence).

The sample taken for sequencing was blood. The receptor was derived from a woman younger than 35 with Graves' hyperthyroidism. The V call is TRBV19, the J call TRBJ1-4, with no clear D. The CDR3 spells CASSIDETIGWKLFF. The DNA for the CDR3 is TGTGCCAGTAGTATAGACGAGACCATTGGTTGGAAACTGTTTTTT.